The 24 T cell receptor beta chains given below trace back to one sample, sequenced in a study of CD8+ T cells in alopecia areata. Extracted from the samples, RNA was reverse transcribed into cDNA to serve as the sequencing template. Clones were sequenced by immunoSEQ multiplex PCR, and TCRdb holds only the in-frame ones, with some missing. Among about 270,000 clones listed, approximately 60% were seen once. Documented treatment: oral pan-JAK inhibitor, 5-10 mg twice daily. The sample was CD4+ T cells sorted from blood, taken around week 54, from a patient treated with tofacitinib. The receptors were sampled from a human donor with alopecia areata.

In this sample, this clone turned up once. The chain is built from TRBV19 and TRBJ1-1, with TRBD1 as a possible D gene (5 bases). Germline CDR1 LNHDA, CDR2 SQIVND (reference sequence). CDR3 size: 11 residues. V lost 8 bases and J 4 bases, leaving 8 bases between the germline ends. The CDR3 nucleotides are TGTGCCAGTGTAAGGGGCACTGAAGCTTTCTTT. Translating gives CASVRGTEAFF.

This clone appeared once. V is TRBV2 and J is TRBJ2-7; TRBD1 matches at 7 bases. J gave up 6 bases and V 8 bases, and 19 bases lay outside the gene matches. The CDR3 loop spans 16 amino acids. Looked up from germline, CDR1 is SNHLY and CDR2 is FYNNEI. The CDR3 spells CASPAGPLQGVPEQYF. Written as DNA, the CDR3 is TGTGCCAGCCCAGCTGGCCCACTCCAGGGGGTACCCGAGCAGTACTTC.

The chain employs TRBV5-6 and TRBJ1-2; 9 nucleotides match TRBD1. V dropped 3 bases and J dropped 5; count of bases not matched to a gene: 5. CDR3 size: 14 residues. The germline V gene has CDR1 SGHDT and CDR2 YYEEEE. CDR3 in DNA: TGTGCCAGCAGCTCCCCAGGACAGGGGTATGGCTACACCTTC. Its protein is CASSSPGQGYGYTF.

CDR3 loop: CASRRDRSRETQYF. Here the CDR3 DNA reads TGTGCCAGCAGACGGGACAGGTCCAGAGAGACCCAGTACTTC. The chain has TRBV6-5 and TRBJ2-5, with 8 bases matching TRBD1. The CDR3 sequence is 14 residues long. Germline CDR1 is MNHEY and CDR2 is SVGAGI. The V and J ends lost 6 bases and 4 bases, in that order; junction bases with no gene match: 7.

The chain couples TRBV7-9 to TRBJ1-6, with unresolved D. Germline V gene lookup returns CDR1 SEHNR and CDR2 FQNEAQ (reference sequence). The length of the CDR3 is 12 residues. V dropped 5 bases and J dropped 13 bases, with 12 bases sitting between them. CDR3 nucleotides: TGTGCCAGCAGCCGCGCCTCTTCCCCCCTCCACTTT. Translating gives CASSRASSPLHF.

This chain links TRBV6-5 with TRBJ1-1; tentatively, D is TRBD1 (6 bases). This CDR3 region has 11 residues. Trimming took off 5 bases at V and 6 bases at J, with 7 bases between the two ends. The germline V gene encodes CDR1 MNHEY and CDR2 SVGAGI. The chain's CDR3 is CASSRGAEAFF. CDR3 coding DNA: TGTGCCAGCAGTAGGGGGGCTGAAGCTTTCTTT.

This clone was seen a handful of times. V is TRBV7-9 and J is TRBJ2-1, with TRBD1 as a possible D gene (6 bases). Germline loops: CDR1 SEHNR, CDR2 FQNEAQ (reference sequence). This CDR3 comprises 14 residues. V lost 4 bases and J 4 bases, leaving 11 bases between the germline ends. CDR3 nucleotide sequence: TGTGCCAGCAGCTCGGACAGAAGGTACAATGAGCAGTTCTTC. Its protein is CASSSDRRYNEQFF.

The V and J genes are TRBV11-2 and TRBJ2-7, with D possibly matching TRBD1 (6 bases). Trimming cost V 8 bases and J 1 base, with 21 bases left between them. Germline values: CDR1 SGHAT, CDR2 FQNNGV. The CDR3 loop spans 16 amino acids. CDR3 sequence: CASQLNIQGFSYEQYF. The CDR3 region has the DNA TGTGCCAGCCAACTAAATATTCAGGGGTTTTCCTACGAGCAGTACTTC.

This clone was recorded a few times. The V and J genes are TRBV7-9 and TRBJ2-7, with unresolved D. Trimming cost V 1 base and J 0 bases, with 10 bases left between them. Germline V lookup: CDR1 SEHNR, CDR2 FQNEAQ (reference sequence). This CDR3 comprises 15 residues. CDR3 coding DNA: TGTGCCAGCAGCTTAGATGGATCCAGCTCCTACGAGCAGTACTTC. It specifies CASSLDGSSSYEQYF.

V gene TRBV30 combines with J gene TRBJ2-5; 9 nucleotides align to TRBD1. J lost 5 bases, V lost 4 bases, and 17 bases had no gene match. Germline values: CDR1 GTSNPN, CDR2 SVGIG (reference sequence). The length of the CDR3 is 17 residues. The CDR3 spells CAWNKGTPGQGRETQYF. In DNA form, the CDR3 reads TGTGCCTGGAACAAGGGGACTCCGGGACAGGGCCGGGAGACCCAGTACTTC.

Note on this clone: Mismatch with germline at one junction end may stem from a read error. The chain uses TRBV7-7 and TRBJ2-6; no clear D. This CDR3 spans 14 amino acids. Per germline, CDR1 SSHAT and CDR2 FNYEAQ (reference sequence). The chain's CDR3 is CASSPSSGANVLTF. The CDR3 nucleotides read TGTGCTAGCAGCCCGTCCTCTGGGGCCAACGTCCTGACTTTC.

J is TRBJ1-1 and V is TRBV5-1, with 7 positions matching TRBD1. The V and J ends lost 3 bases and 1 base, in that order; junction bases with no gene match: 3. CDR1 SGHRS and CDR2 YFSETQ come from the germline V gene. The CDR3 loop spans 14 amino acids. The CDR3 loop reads CASSSDRPNTEAFF. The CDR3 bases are TGCGCCAGCAGCTCGGACAGGCCGAACACTGAAGCTTTCTTT. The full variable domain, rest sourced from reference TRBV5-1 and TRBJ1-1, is KAGVTQTPRYLIKTRGQQVTLSCSPISGHRSVSWYQQTPGQGLQFLFEYFSETQRNKGNFPGRFSGRQFSNSRSEMNVSTLELGDSALYLCASSSDRPNTEAFFGQGTRLTVV.

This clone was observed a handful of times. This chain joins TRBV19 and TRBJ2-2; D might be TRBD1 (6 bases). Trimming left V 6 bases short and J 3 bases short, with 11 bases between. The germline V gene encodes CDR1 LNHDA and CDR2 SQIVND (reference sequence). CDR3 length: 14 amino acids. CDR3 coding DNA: TGTGCCAGTAGGCAGGGGCAACACACCGGGGAGCTGTTTTTT. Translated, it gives CASRQGQHTGELFF.

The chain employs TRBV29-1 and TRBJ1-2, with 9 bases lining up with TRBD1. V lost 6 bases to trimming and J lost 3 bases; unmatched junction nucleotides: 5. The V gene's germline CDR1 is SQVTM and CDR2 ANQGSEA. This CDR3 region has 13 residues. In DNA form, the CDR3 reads TGCAGCGTAGAACAGGGGGCTGACTATGGCTACACCTTC. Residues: CSVEQGADYGYTF.

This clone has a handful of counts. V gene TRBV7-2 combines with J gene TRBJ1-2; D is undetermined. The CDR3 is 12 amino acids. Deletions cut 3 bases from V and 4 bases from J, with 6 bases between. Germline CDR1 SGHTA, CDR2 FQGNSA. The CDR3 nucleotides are TGTGCCAGCAGCTTCTACAGCTATGGCTACACCTTC. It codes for CASSFYSYGYTF. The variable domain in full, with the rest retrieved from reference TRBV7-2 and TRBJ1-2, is GAGVSQSPSNKVTEKGKDVELRCDPISGHTALYWYRQSLGQGLEFLIYFQGNSAPDKSGLPSDRFSAERTGGSVSTLTIQRTQQEDSAVYLCASSFYSYGYTFGSGTRLTVV.

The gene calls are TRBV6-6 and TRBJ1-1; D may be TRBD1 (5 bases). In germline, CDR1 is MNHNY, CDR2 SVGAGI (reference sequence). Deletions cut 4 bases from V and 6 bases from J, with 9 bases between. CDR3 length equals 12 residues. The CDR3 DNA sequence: TGTGCCAGCAGTTTGTGGGGGGCTGAAGCTTTCTTT. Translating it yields CASSLWGAEAFF.

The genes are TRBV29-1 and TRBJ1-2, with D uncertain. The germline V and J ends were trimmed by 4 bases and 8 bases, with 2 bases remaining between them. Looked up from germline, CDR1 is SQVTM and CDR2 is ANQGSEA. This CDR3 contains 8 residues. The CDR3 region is CSVAGYTF. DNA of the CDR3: TGCAGCGTTGCCGGCTACACCTTC.

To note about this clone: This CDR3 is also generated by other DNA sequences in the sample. CDR3 protein: CAWNSGQETQYF. CDR3 coding DNA: TGTGCCTGGAACAGCGGCCAAGAGACCCAGTACTTC. This chain links TRBV30 with TRBJ2-5, with a tentative D call TRBD2 (5 bases). Trimming shortened V by 4 bases and J by 1 base, and 7 bases separated the two germline ends. The CDR3 runs to 12 residues. The germline CDR1 and CDR2 sequences are GTSNPN and SVGIG (reference sequence).

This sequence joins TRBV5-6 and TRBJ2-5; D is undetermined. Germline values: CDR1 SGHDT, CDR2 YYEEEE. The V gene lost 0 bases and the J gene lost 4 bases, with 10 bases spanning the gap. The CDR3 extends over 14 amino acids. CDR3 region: CASSLAVVGETQYF. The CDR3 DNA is TGTGCCAGCAGCTTGGCCGTAGTAGGAGAGACCCAGTACTTC.

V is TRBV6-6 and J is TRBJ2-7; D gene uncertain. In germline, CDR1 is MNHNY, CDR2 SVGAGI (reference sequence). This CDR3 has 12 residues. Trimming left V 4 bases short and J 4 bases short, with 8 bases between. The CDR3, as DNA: TGTGCCAGCAGTTCGGTGGGATACGAGCAGTACTTC. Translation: CASSSVGYEQYF.

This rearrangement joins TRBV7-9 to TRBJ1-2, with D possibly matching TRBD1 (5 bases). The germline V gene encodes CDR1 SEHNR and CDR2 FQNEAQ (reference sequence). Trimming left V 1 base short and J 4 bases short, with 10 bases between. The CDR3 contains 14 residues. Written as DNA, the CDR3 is TGTGCCAGCAGCTTAGGGGGCGCAAGCTATGGCTACACCTTC. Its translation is CASSLGGASYGYTF.

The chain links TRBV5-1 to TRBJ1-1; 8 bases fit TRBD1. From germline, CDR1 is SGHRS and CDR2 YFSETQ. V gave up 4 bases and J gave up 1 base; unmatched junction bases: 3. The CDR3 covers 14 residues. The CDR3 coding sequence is TGCGCCAGCAGCCCTGGACAGGGGAACACTGAAGCTTTCTTT. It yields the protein CASSPGQGNTEAFF.

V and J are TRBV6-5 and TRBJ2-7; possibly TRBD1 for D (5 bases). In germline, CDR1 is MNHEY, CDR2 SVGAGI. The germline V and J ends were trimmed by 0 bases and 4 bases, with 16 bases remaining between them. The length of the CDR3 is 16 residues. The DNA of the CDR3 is TGTGCCAGCAGTTACTCTCGGACACTCACACCGTACGAGCAGTACTTC. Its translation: CASSYSRTLTPYEQYF.

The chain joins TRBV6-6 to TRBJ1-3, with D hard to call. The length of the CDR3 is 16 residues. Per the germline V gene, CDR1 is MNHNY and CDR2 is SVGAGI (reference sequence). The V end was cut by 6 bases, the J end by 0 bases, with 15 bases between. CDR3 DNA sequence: TGTGCCAGCAGCTCCCCTGGTGATGCCTCTGGAAACACCATATATTTT. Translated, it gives CASSSPGDASGNTIYF.